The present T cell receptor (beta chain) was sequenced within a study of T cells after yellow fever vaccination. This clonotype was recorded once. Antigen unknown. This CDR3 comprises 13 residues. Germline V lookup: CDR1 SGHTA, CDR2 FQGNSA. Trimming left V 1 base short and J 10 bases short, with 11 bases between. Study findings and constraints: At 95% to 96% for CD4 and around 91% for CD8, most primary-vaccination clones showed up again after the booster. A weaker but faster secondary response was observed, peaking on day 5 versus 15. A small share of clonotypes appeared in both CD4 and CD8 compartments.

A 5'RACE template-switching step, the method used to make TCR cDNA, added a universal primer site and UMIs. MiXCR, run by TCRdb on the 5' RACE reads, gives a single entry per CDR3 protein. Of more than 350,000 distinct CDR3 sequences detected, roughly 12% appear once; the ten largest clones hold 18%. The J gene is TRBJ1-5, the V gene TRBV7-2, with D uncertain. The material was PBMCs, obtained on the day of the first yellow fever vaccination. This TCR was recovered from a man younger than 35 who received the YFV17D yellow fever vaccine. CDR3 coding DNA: TGTGCCAGCAGCTTAGAGGGATGGGGTCCCCAGCATTTT. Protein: CASSLEGWGPQHF. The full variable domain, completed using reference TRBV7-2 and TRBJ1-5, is GAGVSQSPSNKVTEKGKDVELRCDPISGHTALYWYRQSLGQGLEFLIYFQGNSAPDKSGLPSDRFSAERTGGSVSTLTIQRTQQEDSAVYLCASSLEGWGPQHFGDGTRLSIL.